These 6 T cell receptor beta chains came from one sample sequenced in a study of cytomegalovirus exposure and HLA in healthy donors. The PCR employed 60 Vbeta primers together with 13 Jbeta primers. Some clones are missing from TCRdb's copy, which holds only in-frame ones; the method was immunoSEQ multiplex PCR. The data hold about 250,000 clones, with 70% to 90% observed a single time. The sequencing input was PBMCs. The receptors originated from a girl aged 2-15 years in good health and CMV-seronegative.

The rearrangement uses TRBV7-9 and TRBJ2-4, with 9 nucleotides matching TRBD2. The J segment lost 9 bases and the V segment lost 5 bases, leaving 11 bases of the junction unmatched. The CDR3 totals 15 residues. Germline CDR1 and CDR2: SEHNR and FQNEAQ (reference sequence). In DNA form, the CDR3 reads TGTGCCAGCAGCCACTCCGGGACTAGCCCGATCATTCAGTACTTC. Amino acids: CASSHSGTSPIIQYF.

This chain links TRBV7-9 with TRBJ2-7, with TRBD2 matching 9 bases. Germline V CDR1 and CDR2: SEHNR, FQNEAQ (reference sequence). The trim removed 1 base at V and 6 bases at J, leaving 13 bases unmatched. CDR3 length: 17 residues. The CDR3 here is CASSLGGSGSLAGEQYF. CDR3 bases: TGTGCCAGCAGCTTAGGGGGTAGCGGGAGTTTGGCAGGCGAGCAGTACTTC. Complete variable domain (other parts from reference TRBV7-9 and TRBJ2-7): DTGVSQNPRHKITKRGQNVTFRCDPISEHNRLYWYRQTLGQGPEFLTYFQNEAQLEKSRLLSDRFSAERPKGSFSTLEIQRTEQGDSAMYLCASSLGGSGSLAGEQYFGPGTRLTVT.

The J gene is TRBJ2-2, the V gene TRBV9; 14 nucleotides agree with TRBD2. J lost 9 bases, V lost 3 bases, and 4 bases had no gene match. The CDR3 totals 15 residues. CDR1 and CDR2 (germline): SGDLS, YYNGEE. CDR3 coding DNA: TGTGCCAGCAGCGGGACTAGCGGGGGGAGGAGGGAGCTGTTTTTT. This translates into CASSGTSGGRRELFF.

The chain has TRBV11-2 and TRBJ2-5; D is ambiguous. Trimming took 2 bases from V and 3 from J, leaving 10 bases between them. This CDR3 has 14 residues. Germline V gives CDR1 SGHAT, CDR2 FQNNGV. In nucleotides, the CDR3 is TGTGCCAGCAGCTTACGGCAGGATAAAGAGACCCAGTACTTC. Translation: CASSLRQDKETQYF.

This rearrangement joins TRBV7-2 to TRBJ1-5, with D hard to call. CDR1 SGHTA and CDR2 FQGNSA come from the germline V gene. The V end was cut by 1 base, the J end by 0 bases, with 13 bases between. The CDR3 is made up of 17 amino acids. This CDR3 reads CASSLGHTLASNQPQHF. The CDR3 DNA reads TGTGCCAGCAGCTTAGGTCACACCCTGGCTAGCAATCAGCCCCAGCATTTT. Complete variable domain (other parts from reference TRBV7-2 and TRBJ1-5): GAGVSQSPSNKVTEKGKDVELRCDPISGHTALYWYRQSLGQGLEFLIYFQGNSAPDKSGLPSDRFSAERTGGSVSTLTIQRTQQEDSAVYLCASSLGHTLASNQPQHFGDGTRLSIL.

The V call is TRBV18, the J call TRBJ2-1, with D uncertain. The CDR3 spans 15 residues. The V end lost 6 bases, the J end lost 1 base, and 13 bases lay between the germline ends. Germline V gene lookup returns CDR1 KGHSH and CDR2 LQKENI. The CDR3 is CASSPRSGSYNEQFF. CDR3 in DNA: TGTGCCAGCTCGCCCCGCTCCGGGTCCTACAATGAGCAGTTCTTC.